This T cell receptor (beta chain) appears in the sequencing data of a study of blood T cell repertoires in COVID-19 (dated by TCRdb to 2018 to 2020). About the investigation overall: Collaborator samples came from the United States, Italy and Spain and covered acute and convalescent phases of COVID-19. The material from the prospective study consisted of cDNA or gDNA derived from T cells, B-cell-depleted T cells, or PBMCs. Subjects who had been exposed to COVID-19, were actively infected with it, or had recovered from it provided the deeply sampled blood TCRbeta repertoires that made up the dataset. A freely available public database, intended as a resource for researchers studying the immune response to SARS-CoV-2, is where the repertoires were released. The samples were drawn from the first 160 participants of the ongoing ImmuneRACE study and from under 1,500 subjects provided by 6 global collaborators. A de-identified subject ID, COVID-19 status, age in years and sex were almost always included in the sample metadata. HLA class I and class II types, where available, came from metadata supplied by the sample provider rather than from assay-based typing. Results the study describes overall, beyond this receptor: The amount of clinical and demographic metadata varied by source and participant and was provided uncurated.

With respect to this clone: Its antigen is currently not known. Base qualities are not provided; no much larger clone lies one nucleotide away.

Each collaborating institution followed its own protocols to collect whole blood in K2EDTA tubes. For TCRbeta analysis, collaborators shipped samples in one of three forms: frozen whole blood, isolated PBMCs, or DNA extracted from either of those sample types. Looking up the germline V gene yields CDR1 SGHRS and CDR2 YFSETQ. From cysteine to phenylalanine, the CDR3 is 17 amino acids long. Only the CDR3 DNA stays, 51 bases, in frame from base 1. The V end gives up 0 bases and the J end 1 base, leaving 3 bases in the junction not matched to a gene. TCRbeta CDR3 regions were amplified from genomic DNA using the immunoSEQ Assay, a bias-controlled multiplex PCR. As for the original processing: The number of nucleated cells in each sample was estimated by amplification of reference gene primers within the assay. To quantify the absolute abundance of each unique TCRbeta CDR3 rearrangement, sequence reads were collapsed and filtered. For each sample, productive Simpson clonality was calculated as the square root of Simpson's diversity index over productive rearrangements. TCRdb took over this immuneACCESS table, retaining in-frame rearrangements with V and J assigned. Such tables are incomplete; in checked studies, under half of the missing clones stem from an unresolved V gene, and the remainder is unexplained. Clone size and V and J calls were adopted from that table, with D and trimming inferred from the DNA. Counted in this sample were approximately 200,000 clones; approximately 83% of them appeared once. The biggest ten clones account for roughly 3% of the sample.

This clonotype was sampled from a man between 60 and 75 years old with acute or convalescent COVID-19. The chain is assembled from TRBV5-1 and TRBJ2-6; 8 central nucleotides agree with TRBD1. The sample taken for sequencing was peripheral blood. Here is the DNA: TGCGCCAGCAGCTTGGGGGACAGGACTTCTGGGGCCAACGTCCTGACTTTC. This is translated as CASSLGDRTSGANVLTF.